This record covers a single TCR beta chain. TCRbeta library preparation incorporated unique molecular identifiers. TCRdb re-analysed the PCR reads in MiXCR, keeping a single row per CDR3 protein. The data hold around 600,000 distinct CDR3 sequences, with around 16% observed a single time. The CDR3 sequence is 14 residues long. Germline CDR1 is KGHDR and CDR2 is SFDVKD. Trimming cost V 9 bases and J 2 bases; bases outside gene matches: 7. The data were taken from a study of T-cell reconstitution after alpha-beta-depleted transplantation in children. The clonotype was recovered from a human donor who donated a stem cell graft to a child with acute myeloid leukemia. The chain has TRBV24-1 and TRBJ2-7, with 9 bases matching TRBD1. The sample here was PBMCs from the stem cell graft donor, taken from the stem cell graft. The CDR3 DNA reads as TGTGCCACCCAACAGGGGGCTGACGCCTACGAGCAGTACTTC. It is translated as CATQQGADAYEQYF.